This entry lists 15 T cell receptor beta chains sequenced from one sample in a study of cytomegalovirus exposure and HLA in healthy donors. It was with 60 Vbeta and 13 Jbeta primers that the PCR ran. Clones were read by immunoSEQ multiplex PCR, and TCRdb kept only the in-frame ones, dropping some. The profile shows 100,000 to 150,000 clones, over 65% of them singletons. Sequenced sample: PBMCs. The receptors were sampled from a man between 35 and 55 years old in good health and CMV-seronegative.

This clone was seen a few times. V and J are TRBV7-3 and TRBJ2-1; 11 nucleotides agree with TRBD1. The V gene end was trimmed by 5 bases and the J gene end by 8 bases; junction bases not matched to a gene: 11. The length of the CDR3 is 16 residues. CDR1 and CDR2 (germline): SGHTA, FQGTGA. The CDR3 DNA is TGTGCCAGCAGCCCCTTGGACAGGGGGCGCTTCGATGAGCAGTTCTTC. This codes for CASSPLDRGRFDEQFF.

The chain links TRBV5-1 to TRBJ2-7; D gene ambiguous. Germline values: CDR1 SGHRS, CDR2 YFSETQ. V lost 0 bases and J 5 bases, leaving 6 bases between the germline ends. The CDR3 runs to 12 residues. As DNA, the CDR3 is TGCGCCAGCAGCTTGGATCGTCACGAGCAGTACTTC. Translated, it gives CASSLDRHEQYF. The full variable domain, rest sourced from reference TRBV5-1 and TRBJ2-7, is KAGVTQTPRYLIKTRGQQVTLSCSPISGHRSVSWYQQTPGQGLQFLFEYFSETQRNKGNFPGRFSGRQFSNSRSEMNVSTLELGDSALYLCASSLDRHEQYFGPGTRLTVT.

For the CDR3, the DNA is TGCAGCGTTGAAGATCTAGCAAACTATGGCTACACCTTC. It translates to CSVEDLANYGYTF. The V gene is TRBV29-1, the J gene TRBJ1-2; D is uncertain. CDR3 size: 13 residues. The V end was cut by 0 bases, the J end by 2 bases, with 7 bases between. Germline V gives CDR1 SQVTM, CDR2 ANQGSEA.

DNA for the CDR3: TGTGCCAGTAGTTCACAGGGGTCCGGGGAGCTGTTTTTT. It is translated as CASSSQGSGELFF. This rearrangement joins TRBV19 to TRBJ2-2; 7 nucleotides align to TRBD1. The germline CDR1 and CDR2 sequences are LNHDA and SQIVND (reference sequence). Trimming took 5 bases from V and 6 from J; bases not matched to a gene: 3. CDR3 size: 13 residues.

This clone was seen a few times. The chain recombines TRBV2 with TRBJ1-5; 12 positions match TRBD1. The CDR3 length is 14 residues. CDR1 SNHLY and CDR2 FYNNEI come from the germline V gene. The V gene end was trimmed by 4 bases and the J gene end by 6 bases; junction bases not matched to a gene: 1. CDR3 region: CASSGDRGPQPQHF. The CDR3 DNA reads as TGTGCCAGCAGTGGGGACAGGGGGCCTCAGCCCCAGCATTTT.

This chain links TRBV19 with TRBJ2-1; 8 nucleotides agree with TRBD2. The V gene end was trimmed by 0 bases and the J gene end by 3 bases; junction bases not matched to a gene: 1. The CDR3 loop spans 15 amino acids. From germline, CDR1 is LNHDA and CDR2 SQIVND (reference sequence). This CDR3 reads CASSIEAGGYNEQFF. Written as DNA, the CDR3 is TGTGCCAGTAGTATAGAGGCGGGAGGCTACAATGAGCAGTTCTTC.

This clone was observed once. V usage is TRBV5-4 and J usage is TRBJ2-1; 11 positions agree with TRBD2. The CDR3 loop spans 15 amino acids. Trimming at V came to 4 bases and at J to 3 bases, leaving 3 bases not matched to a gene. Germline V gene data show CDR1 as SGHNT and CDR2 as YYREEE (reference sequence). CDR3 loop: CASSPGTSGYNEQFF. The CDR3 DNA is TGTGCCAGCAGCCCTGGGACTAGCGGCTACAATGAGCAGTTCTTC.

This chain joins TRBV7-8 and TRBJ1-2, with D possibly being TRBD1 (5 bases). CDR3 length equals 12 residues. CDR1 SGHVS and CDR2 FQNEAQ come from the germline V gene. V was pared by 4 bases and J by 6 bases, with 9 bases between. As DNA, the CDR3 is TGTGCCAGCAGCTCGGGGGGAGATGGCTACACCTTC. Protein product: CASSSGGDGYTF.

V and J are TRBV5-1 and TRBJ2-7; TRBD1 agrees at 7 bases. The CDR3 has 15 amino acids. V shed 5 bases and J 0 bases; nucleotides not matched to a gene: 8. Germline CDR1 reads SGHRS; CDR2 reads YFSETQ. The CDR3 loop is CASRDRDRVSYEQYF. The CDR3 bases are TGCGCCAGCAGGGACCGGGACAGAGTCTCCTACGAGCAGTACTTC.

This rearrangement joins TRBV19 to TRBJ2-1; a possible D gene is TRBD2 (5 bases). V lost 3 bases to trimming and J lost 8 bases, with 14 bases between them. CDR1 LNHDA and CDR2 SQIVND come from the germline V gene (reference sequence). This CDR3 has 14 amino acids. CDR3 amino acids: CASSIASTGDEQFF. In DNA form, the CDR3 reads TGTGCCAGTAGTATTGCCTCCACCGGGGATGAGCAGTTCTTC. Supplemented by reference TRBV19 and TRBJ2-1, the full variable domain reads DGGITQSPKYLFRKEGQNVTLSCEQNLNHDAMYWYRQDPGQGLRLIYYSQIVNDFQKGDIAEGYSVSREKKESFPLTVTSAQKNPTAFYLCASSIASTGDEQFFGPGTRLTVL.

The rearrangement joins TRBV5-1 to TRBJ2-3; 10 nucleotides match TRBD2. Germline lookup yields CDR1 SGHRS and CDR2 YFSETQ. This CDR3 is 14 amino acids long. After removal of 3 bases from V and 6 bases from J, the junction contained 4 bases not matched to a gene. CDR3 in DNA: TGCGCCAGCAGCTCGGGACTAGCGTCCGATACGCAGTATTTT. Encoded protein: CASSSGLASDTQYF.

This rearrangement joins TRBV6-5 to TRBJ1-1, with 9 bases lining up with TRBD1. The germline V gene has CDR1 MNHEY and CDR2 SVGAGI. This CDR3 has 16 residues. Trimming removed 2 bases from V and 1 base from J; junction bases left unmatched: 5. The DNA of the CDR3 is TGTGCCAGCAGTTACACACCGGGACAGGGGAACACTGAAGCTTTCTTT. Protein: CASSYTPGQGNTEAFF.

The V and J genes are TRBV27 and TRBJ1-1, with D perhaps TRBD1 (5 bases). Germline loops: CDR1 MNHEY, CDR2 SMNVEV (reference sequence). V was shortened by 2 bases and J by 9 bases, with 13 bases between the two germline ends. The CDR3 is 13 residues long. CDR3 DNA: TGTGCCAGCAGTTTAACAGACAGTTTCCAAGCTTTCTTT. It yields the protein CASSLTDSFQAFF.

The CDR3 region is CSVEDPGQANYGYTF. CDR3 in DNA: TGCAGCGTTGAAGATCCGGGACAGGCTAACTATGGCTACACCTTC. The rearrangement joins TRBV29-1 to TRBJ1-2; TRBD1 matches at 8 bases. This CDR3 region has 15 residues. Germline loops: CDR1 SQVTM, CDR2 ANQGSEA. Trimming cost V 0 bases and J 0 bases; bases outside gene matches: 3. Supplemented by reference TRBV29-1 and TRBJ1-2, the full variable domain reads SAVISQKPSRDICQRGTSLTIQCQVDSQVTMMFWYRQQPGQSLTLIATANQGSEATYESGFVIDKFPISRPNLTFSTLTVSNMSPEDSSIYLCSVEDPGQANYGYTFGSGTRLTVV.

The CDR3 sequence is CASSLARVAGVETQYF. In nucleotides, the CDR3 is TGTGCCAGCAGCTTAGCGCGAGTAGCGGGGGTTGAGACCCAGTACTTC. This chain uses TRBV7-9 with TRBJ2-5; 9 nucleotides line up with TRBD2. In germline, CDR1 is SEHNR, CDR2 FQNEAQ (reference sequence). V shed 0 bases and J 5 bases; nucleotides not matched to a gene: 7. The CDR3 covers 16 residues.